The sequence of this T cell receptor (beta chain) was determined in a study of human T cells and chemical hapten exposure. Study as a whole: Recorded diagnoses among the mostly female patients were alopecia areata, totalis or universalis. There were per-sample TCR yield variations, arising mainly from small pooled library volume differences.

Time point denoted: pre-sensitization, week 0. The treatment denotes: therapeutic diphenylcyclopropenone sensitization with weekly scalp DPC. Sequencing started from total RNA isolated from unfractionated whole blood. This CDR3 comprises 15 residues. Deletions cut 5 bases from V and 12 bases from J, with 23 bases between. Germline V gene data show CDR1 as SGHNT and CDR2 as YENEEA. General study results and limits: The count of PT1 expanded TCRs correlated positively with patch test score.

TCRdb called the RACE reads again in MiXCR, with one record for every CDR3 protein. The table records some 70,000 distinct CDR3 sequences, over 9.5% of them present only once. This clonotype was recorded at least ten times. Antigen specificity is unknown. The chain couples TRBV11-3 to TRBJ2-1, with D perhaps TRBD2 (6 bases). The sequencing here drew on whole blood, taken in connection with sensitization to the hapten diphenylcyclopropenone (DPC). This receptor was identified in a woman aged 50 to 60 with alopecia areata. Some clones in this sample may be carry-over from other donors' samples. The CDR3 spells CASSQRATSSSRQFF. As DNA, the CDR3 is TGTGCCAGCAGCCAGAGGGCCACTAGCAGCTCCCGGCAGTTCTTC.